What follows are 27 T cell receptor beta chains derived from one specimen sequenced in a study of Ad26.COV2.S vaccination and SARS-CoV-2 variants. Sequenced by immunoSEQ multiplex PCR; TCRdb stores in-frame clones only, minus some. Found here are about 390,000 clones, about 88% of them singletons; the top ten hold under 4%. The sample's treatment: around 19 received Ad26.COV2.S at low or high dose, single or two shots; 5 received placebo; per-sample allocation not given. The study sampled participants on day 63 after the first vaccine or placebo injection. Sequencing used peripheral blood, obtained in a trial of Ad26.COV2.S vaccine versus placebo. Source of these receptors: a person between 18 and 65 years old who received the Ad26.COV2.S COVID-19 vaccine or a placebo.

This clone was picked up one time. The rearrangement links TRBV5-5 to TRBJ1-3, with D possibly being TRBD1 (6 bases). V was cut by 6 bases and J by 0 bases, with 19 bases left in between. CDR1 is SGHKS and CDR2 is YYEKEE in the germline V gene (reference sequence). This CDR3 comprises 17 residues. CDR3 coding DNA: TGTGCCAGCACCAAGGAGGGGGGTCTAATCTCTGGAAACACCATATATTTT. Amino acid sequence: CASTKEGGLISGNTIYF. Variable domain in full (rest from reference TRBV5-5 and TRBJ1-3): DAGVTQSPTHLIKTRGQQVTLRCSPISGHKSVSWYQQVLGQGPQFIFQYYEKEERGRGNFPDRFSARQFPNYSSELNVNALLLGDSALYLCASTKEGGLISGNTIYFGEGSWLTVV.

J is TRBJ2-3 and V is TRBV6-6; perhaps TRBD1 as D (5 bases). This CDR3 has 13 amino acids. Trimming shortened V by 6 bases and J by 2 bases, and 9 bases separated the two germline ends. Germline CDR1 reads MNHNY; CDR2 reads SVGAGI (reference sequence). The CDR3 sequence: CASRTTVTDTQYF. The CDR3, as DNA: TGTGCCAGCAGGACGACAGTCACAGATACGCAGTATTTT.

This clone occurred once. CDR3 DNA: TGTGCCACCAGCCGGGACAGTAGCCGGAGGCCCCAGCATTTT. It is translated as CATSRDSSRRPQHF. The V call is TRBV24-1, the J call TRBJ1-5; 7 nucleotides line up with TRBD1. The V gene end was trimmed by 7 bases and the J gene end by 9 bases; junction bases not matched to a gene: 11. The CDR3 runs to 14 residues. From germline, CDR1 is KGHDR and CDR2 SFDVKD.

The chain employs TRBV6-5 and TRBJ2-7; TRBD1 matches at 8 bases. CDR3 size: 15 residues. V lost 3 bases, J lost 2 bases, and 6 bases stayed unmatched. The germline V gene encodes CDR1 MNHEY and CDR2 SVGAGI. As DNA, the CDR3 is TGTGCCAGCAGTTATCGAGGGACAGGAACCTACGAGCAGTACTTC. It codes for CASSYRGTGTYEQYF.

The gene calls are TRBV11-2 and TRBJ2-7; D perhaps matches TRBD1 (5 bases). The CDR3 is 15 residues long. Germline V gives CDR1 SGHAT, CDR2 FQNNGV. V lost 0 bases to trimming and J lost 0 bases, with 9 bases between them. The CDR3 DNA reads TGTGCCAGCAGCTTAGATCGCAGGGCCTCCTACGAGCAGTACTTC. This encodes CASSLDRRASYEQYF.

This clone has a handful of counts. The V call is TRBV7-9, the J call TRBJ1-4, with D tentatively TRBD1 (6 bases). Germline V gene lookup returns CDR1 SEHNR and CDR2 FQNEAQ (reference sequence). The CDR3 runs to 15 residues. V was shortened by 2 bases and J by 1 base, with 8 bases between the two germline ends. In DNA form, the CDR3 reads TGTGCCAGCAGCTTAAGAGGGGGAACTAATGAAAAACTGTTTTTT. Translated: CASSLRGGTNEKLFF.

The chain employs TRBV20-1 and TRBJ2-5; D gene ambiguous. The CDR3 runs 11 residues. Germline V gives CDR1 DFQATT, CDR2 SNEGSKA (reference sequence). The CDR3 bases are TGCAGGGCAGCTCACCAAGAGACCCAGTACTTC. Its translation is CRAAHQETQYF.

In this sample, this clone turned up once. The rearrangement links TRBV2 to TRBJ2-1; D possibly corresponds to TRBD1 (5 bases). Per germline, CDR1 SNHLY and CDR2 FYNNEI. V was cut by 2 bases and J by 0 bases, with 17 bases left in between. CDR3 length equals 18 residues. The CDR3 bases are TGTGCCAGCAGTGAAAGGTTGGGGCAGGCCAGCTCCTACAATGAGCAGTTCTTC. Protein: CASSERLGQASSYNEQFF.

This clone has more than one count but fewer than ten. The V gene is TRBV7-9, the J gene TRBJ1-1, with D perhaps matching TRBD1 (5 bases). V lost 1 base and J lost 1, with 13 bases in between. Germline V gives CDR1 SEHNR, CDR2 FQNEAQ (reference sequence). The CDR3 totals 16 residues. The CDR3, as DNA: TGTGCCAGCAGCTTAGGGGGGTCCGGGCGGAACACTGAAGCTTTCTTT. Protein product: CASSLGGSGRNTEAFF.

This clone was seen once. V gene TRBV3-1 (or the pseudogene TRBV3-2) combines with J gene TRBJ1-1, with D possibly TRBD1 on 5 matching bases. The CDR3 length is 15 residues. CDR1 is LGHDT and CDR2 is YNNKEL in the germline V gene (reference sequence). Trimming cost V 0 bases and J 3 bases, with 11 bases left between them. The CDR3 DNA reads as TGTGCCAGCAGCCAAGACGGCGTGGGGGACACTGAAGCTTTCTTT. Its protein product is CASSQDGVGDTEAFF.

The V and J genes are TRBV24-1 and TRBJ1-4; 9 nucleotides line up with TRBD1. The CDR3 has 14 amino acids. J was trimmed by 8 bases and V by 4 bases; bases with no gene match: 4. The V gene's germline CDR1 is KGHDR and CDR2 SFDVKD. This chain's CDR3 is CATSETGTGEKLFF. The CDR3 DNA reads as TGTGCCACCAGTGAGACCGGGACAGGGGAAAAACTGTTTTTT.

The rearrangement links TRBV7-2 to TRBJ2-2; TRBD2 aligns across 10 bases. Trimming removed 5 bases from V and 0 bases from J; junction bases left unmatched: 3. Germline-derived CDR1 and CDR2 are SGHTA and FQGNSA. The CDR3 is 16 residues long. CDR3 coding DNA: TGTGCCAGCAGCAGCACTAGCGGGGCGAACACCGGGGAGCTGTTTTTT. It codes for CASSSTSGANTGELFF.

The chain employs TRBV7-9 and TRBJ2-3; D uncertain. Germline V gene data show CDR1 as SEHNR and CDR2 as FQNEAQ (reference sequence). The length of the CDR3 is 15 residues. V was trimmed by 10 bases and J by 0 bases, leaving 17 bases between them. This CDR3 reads CANLNTDLSTDTQYF. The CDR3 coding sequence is TGTGCCAACCTCAACACGGATCTAAGCACAGATACGCAGTATTTT.

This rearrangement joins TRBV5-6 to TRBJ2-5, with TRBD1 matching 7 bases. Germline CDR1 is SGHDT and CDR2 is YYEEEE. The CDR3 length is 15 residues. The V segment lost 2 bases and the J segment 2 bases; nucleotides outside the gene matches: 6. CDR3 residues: CASSLKGAGQETQYF. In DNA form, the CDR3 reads TGTGCCAGCAGCTTAAAGGGGGCTGGACAAGAGACCCAGTACTTC.

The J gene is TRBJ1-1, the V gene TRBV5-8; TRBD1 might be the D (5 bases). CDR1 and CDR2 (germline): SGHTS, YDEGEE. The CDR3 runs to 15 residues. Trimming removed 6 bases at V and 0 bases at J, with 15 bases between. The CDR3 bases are TGTGCCAGCAATCCCAAGCTGGGACTGAACACTGAAGCTTTCTTT. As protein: CASNPKLGLNTEAFF. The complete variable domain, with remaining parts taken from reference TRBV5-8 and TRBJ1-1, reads EAGVTQSPTHLIKTRGQQATLRCSPISGHTSVYWYQQALGLGLQFLLWYDEGEERNRGNFPPRFSGRQFPNYSSELNVNALELEDSALYLCASNPKLGLNTEAFFGQGTRLTVV.

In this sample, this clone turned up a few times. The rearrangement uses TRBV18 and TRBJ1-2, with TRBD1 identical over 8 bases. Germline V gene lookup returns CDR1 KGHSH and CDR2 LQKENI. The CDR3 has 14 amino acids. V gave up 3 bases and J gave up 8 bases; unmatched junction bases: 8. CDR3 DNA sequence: TGTGCCAGCTCACCGGTGCAGGGGGCGAGCGGCTACACCTTC. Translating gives CASSPVQGASGYTF.

The DNA for the CDR3 is TGTGCCAGCAGCTTCCCGGGGCAGGGCAATGAGCAGTTCTTC. It encodes CASSFPGQGNEQFF. This rearrangement joins TRBV7-8 to TRBJ2-1; tentatively, D is TRBD1 or TRBD2 (5 bases each). Germline V gene lookup returns CDR1 SGHVS and CDR2 FQNEAQ. V was pared by 3 bases and J by 6 bases, with 12 bases between. This CDR3 has 14 amino acids.

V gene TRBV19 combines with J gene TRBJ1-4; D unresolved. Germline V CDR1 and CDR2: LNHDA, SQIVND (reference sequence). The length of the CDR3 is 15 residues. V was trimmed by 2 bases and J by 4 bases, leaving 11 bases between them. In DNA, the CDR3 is TGTGCCAGTAGTATATCGTCGTTGGGTAATGAAAAACTGTTTTTT. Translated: CASSISSLGNEKLFF.

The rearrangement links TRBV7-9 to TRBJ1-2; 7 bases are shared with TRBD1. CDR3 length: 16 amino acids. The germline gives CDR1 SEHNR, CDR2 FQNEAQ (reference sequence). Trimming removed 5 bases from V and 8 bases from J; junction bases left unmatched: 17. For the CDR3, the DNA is TGTGCCAGCAGCCCAATTCCAGGGGGAATAGGGGGAGGCTACACCTTC. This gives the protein CASSPIPGGIGGGYTF.

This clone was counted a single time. The DNA of the CDR3 is TGTGCCAGCAGTGGGGGGACAGGGAGCTCCTACGAGCAGTACTTC. It yields the protein CASSGGTGSSYEQYF. This rearrangement joins TRBV7-9 to TRBJ2-7, with 9 bases aligning to TRBD1. V was clipped by 6 bases and J by 0 bases; unmatched bases: 6. Germline CDR1 and CDR2: SEHNR and FQNEAQ (reference sequence). The CDR3 contains 15 residues.

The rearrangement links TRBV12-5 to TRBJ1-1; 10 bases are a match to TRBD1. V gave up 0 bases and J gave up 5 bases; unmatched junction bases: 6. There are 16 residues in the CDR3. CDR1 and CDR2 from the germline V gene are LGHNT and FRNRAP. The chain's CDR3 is CASGLVRGQGVTEAFF. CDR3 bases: TGTGCTAGTGGTTTGGTACGCGGACAGGGGGTTACTGAAGCTTTCTTT.

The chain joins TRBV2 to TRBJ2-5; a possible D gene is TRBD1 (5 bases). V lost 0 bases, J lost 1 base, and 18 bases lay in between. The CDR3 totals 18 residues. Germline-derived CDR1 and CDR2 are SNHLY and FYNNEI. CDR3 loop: CASSEALLGRLSQETQYF. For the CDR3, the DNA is TGTGCCAGCAGTGAAGCGCTTTTGGGGCGGCTAAGCCAAGAGACCCAGTACTTC. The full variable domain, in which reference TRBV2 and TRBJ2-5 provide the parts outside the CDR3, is EPEVTQTPSHQVTQMGQEVILRCVPISNHLYFYWYRQILGQKVEFLVSFYNNEISEKSEIFDDQFSVERPDGSNFTLKIRSTKLEDSAMYFCASSEALLGRLSQETQYFGPGTRLLVL.

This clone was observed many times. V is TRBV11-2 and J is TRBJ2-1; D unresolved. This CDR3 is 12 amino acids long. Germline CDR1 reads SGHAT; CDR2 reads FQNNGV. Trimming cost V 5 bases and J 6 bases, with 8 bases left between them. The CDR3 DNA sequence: TGTGCCAGCAGCCGATGGACCAATGAGCAGTTCTTC. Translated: CASSRWTNEQFF. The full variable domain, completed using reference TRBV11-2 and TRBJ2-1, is EAGVAQSPRYKIIEKRQSVAFWCNPISGHATLYWYQQILGQGPKLLIQFQNNGVVDDSQLPKDRFSAERLKGVDSTLKIQPAKLEDSAVYLCASSRWTNEQFFGPGTRLTVL.

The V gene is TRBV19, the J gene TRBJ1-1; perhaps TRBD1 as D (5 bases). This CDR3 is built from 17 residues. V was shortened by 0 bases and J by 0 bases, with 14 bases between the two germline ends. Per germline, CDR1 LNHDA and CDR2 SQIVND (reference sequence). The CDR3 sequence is CASSIDLRDFMNTEAFF. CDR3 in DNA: TGTGCCAGTAGTATAGATCTTCGGGACTTCATGAACACTGAAGCTTTCTTT.

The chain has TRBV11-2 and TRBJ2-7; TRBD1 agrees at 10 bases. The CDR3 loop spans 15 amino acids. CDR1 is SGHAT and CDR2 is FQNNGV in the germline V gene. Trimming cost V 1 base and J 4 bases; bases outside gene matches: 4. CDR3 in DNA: TGTGCCAGCAGCTTAGTTGGGACAGGGGAGTACGAGCAGTACTTC. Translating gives CASSLVGTGEYEQYF.

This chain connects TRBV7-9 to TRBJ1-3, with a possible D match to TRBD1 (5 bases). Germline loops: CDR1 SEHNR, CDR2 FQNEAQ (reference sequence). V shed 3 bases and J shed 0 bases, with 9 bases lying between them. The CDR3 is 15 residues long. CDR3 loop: CASSFGGTSGNTIYF. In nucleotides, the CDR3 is TGTGCCAGCAGCTTCGGGGGGACCTCTGGAAACACCATATATTTT.

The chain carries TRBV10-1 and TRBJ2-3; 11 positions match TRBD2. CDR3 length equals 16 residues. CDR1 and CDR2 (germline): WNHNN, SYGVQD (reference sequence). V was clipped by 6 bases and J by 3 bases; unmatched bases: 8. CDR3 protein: CASSASTSGATDTQYF. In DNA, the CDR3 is TGCGCCAGCAGCGCATCGACTAGCGGGGCAACAGATACGCAGTATTTT.